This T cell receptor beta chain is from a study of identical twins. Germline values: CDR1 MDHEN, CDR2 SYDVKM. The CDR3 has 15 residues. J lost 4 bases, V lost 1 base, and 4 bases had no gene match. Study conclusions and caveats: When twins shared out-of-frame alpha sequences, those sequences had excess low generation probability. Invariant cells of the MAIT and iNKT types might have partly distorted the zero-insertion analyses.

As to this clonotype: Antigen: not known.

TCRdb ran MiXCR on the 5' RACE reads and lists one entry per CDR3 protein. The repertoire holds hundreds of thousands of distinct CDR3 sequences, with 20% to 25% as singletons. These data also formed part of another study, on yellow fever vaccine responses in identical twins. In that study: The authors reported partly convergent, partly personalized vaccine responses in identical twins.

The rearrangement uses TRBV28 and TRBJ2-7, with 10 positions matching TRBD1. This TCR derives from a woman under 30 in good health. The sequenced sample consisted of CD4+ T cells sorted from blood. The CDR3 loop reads CASSLLTGGQYEQYF. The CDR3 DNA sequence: TGTGCCAGCAGTTTATTGACAGGGGGCCAATACGAGCAGTACTTC. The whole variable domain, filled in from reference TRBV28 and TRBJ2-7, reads DVKVTQSSRYLVKRTGEKVFLECVQDMDHENMFWYRQDPGLGLRLIYFSYDVKMKEKGDIPEGYSVSREKKERFSLILESASTNQTSMYLCASSLLTGGQYEQYFGPGTRLTVT.